The clone carrying this T cell receptor (beta chain) was seen a single time. Antigen specificity is unknown. This sample's time point: week 47, end of study. Vaccine doses each comprised 300 ug of mutant IDH1 20-mer peptide, with topical imiquimod. Only in-frame clones appear in the TCRdb table, and some are missing; sequencing was by immunoSEQ multiplex PCR. The table includes about 24,000 clones, over 80% detected once. This sample was taken from a study of a mutant IDH1 vaccine in newly diagnosed glioma. This receptor was taken from a man aged 35 to 55 with glioma. Some clones in this sample may be carry-over from other donors' samples. The sample in question was PBMCs, obtained from a glioma patient whose treatment included an IDH1 peptide vaccine.

CDR3 sequence: CASSSTSGGTLYEQYF. The CDR3 coding sequence is TGCGCCAGCAGCTCCACTAGCGGGGGGACCCTCTACGAGCAGTACTTC. The chain uses TRBV4-1 and TRBJ2-7, with 12 bases aligning to TRBD2. The V segment lost 5 bases and the J segment 3 bases; nucleotides outside the gene matches: 8. Germline V gene data show CDR1 as MGHRA and CDR2 as YSYEKL. The CDR3 has 16 residues.